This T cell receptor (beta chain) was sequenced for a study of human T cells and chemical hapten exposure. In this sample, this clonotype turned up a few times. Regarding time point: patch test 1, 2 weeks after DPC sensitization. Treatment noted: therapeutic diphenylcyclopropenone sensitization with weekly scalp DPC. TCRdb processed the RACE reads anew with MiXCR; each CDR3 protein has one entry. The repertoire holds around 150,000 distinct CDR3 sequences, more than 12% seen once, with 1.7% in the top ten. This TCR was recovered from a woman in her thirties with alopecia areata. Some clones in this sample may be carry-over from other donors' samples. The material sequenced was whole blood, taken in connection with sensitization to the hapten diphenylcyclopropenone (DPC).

The CDR3 DNA sequence: TGCGCCAGCAGTGAGTGGGGACAGGGGGCGACTGAAGCTTTCTTT. Amino acids: CASSEWGQGATEAFF. This chain links TRBV10-2 with TRBJ1-1; the match to TRBD1 covers 12 bases. Germline V lookup: CDR1 WSHSY, CDR2 SAAADI. Germline trimming cut 1 base from V and 5 bases from J; bases unmatched to any gene: 2. The CDR3 covers 15 residues.